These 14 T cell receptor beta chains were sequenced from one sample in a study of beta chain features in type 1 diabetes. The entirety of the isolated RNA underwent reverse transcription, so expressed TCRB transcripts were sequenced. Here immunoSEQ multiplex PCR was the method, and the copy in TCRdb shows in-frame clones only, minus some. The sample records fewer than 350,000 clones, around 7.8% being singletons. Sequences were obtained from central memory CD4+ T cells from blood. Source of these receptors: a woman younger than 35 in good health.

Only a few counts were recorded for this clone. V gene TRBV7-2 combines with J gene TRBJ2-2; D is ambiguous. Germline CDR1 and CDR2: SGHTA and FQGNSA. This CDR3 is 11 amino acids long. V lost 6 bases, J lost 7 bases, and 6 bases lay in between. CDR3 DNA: TGTGCCAGCAGTTGGGTCGGGGAGCTGTTTTTT. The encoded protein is CASSWVGELFF.

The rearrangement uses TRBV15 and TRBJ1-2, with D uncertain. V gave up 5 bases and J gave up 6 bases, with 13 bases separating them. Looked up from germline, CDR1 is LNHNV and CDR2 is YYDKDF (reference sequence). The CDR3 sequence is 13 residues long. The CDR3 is CATSPPTVHGYTF. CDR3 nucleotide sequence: TGTGCCACCAGCCCCCCGACCGTGCATGGCTACACCTTC.

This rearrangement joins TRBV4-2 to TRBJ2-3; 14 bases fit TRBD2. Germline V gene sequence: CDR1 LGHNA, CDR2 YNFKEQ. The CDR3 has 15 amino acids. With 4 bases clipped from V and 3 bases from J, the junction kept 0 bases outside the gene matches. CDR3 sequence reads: CASSRLAGGTDTQYF. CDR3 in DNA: TGTGCCAGCAGCCGACTAGCGGGGGGGACAGATACGCAGTATTTT.

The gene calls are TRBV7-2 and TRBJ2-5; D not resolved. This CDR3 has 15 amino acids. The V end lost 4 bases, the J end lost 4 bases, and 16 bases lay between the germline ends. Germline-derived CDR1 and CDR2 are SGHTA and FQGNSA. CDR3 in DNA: TGTGCCAGCAGCTCCCAACCGGCTAGTGGAGAGACCCAGTACTTC. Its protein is CASSSQPASGETQYF.

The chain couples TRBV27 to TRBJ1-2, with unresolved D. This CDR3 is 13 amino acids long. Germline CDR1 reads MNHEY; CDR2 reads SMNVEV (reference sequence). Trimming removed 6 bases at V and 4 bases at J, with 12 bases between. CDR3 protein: CASRARNSYGYTF. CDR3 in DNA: TGTGCCAGCAGAGCAAGGAACAGCTATGGCTACACCTTC.

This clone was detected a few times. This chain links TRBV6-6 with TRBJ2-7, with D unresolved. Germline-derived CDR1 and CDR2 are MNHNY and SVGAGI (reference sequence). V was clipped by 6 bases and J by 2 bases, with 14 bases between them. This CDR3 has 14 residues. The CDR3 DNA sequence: TGTGCCAGCAGCCCCGGGCTGGGCACCTACGAGCAGTACTTC. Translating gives CASSPGLGTYEQYF.

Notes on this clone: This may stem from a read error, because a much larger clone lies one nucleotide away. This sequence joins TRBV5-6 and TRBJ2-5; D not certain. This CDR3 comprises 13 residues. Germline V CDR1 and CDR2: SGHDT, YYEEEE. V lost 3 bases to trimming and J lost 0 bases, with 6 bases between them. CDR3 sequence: CASSWADQETQYF. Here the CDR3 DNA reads TGTGCCAGCAGCTGGGCAGACCAAGAGACCCAGTACTTC.

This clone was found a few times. CDR3 bases: TGTGCCAGCAGCGAACAGGGAACCACTGAAGCTTTCTTT. It specifies CASSEQGTTEAFF. The chain joins TRBV7-2 to TRBJ1-1, with D possibly being TRBD1 (6 bases). Germline assignment: CDR1 SGHTA and CDR2 FQGNSA. The CDR3 runs to 13 residues. The V end lost 5 bases, the J end lost 4 bases, and 11 bases lay between the germline ends.

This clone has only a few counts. This CDR3 is CASTPGGYSNTEAFF. CDR3 nucleotides: TGTGCCAGCACCCCCGGGGGATATTCGAACACTGAAGCTTTCTTT. The chain uses TRBV7-9 and TRBJ1-1, with a possible D match to TRBD1 (5 bases). The V gene's germline CDR1 is SEHNR and CDR2 FQNEAQ (reference sequence). V was clipped by 7 bases and J by 1 base, with 16 bases between them. The length of the CDR3 is 15 residues.

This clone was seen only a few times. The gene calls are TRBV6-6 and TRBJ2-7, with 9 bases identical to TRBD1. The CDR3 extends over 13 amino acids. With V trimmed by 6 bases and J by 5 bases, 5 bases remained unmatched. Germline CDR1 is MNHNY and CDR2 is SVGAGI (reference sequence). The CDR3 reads CASSSTGGDEQYF. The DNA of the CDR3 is TGTGCCAGCAGCTCGACAGGGGGGGACGAGCAGTACTTC.

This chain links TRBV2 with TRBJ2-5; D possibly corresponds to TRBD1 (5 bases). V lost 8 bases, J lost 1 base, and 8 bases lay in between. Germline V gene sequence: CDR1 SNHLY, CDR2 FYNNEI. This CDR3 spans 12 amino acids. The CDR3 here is CASGQSQETQYF. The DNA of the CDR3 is TGTGCCAGCGGACAAAGCCAAGAGACCCAGTACTTC.

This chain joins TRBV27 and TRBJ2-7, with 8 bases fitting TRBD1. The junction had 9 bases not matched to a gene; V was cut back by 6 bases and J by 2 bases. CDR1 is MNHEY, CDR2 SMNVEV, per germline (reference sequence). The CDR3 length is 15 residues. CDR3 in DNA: TGTGCCAGCAGGAAAGCAGGGACAGGAACCTACGAGCAGTACTTC. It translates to CASRKAGTGTYEQYF.

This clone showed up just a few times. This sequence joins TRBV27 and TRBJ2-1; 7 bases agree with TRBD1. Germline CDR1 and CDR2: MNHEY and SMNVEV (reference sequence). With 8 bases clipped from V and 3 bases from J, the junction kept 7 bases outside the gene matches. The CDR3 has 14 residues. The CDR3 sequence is CASSPGQIYNEQFF. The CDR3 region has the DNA TGTGCCAGCTCCCCGGGACAGATCTACAATGAGCAGTTCTTC.

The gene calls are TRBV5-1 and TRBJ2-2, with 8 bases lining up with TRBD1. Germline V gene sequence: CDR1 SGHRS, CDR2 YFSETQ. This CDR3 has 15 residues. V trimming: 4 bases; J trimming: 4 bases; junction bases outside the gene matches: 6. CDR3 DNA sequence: TGCGCCAGCAGCAAGACAGGGGCGGTCACCGGGGAGCTGTTTTTT. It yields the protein CASSKTGAVTGELFF. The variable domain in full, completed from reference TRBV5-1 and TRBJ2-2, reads KAGVTQTPRYLIKTRGQQVTLSCSPISGHRSVSWYQQTPGQGLQFLFEYFSETQRNKGNFPGRFSGRQFSNSRSEMNVSTLELGDSALYLCASSKTGAVTGELFFGEGSRLTVL.